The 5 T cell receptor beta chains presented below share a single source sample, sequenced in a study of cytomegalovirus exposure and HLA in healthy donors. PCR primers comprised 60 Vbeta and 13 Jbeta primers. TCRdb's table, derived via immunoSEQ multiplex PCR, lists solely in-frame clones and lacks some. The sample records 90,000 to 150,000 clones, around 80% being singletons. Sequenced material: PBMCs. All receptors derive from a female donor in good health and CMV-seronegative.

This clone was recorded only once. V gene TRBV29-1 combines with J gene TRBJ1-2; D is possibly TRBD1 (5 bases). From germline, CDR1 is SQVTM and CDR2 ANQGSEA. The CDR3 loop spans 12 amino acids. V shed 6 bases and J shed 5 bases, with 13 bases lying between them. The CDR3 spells CSVQGAGYGYTF. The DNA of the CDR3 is TGCAGCGTCCAAGGGGCAGGGTATGGCTACACCTTC.

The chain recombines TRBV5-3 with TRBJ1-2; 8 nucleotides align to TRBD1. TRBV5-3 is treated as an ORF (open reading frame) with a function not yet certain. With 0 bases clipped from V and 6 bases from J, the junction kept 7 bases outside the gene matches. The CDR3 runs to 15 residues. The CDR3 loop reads CARSLVDRGWDGYTF. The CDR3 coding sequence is TGTGCCAGAAGCTTGGTTGACAGGGGATGGGATGGCTACACCTTC.

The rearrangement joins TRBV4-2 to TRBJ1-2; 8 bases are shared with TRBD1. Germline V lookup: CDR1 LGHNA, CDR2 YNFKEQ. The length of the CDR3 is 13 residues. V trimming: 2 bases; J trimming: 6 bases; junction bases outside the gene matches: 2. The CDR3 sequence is CASSQKQGDGYTF. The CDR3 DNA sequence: TGTGCCAGCAGCCAAAAACAGGGGGATGGCTACACCTTC.

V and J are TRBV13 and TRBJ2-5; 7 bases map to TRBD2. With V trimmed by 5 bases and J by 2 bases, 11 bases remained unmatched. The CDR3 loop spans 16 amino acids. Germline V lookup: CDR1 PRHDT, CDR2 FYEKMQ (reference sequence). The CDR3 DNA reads TGTGCCAGCAGCCCCGTACGAATAGCGGGTCAAGAGACCCAGTACTTC. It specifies CASSPVRIAGQETQYF.

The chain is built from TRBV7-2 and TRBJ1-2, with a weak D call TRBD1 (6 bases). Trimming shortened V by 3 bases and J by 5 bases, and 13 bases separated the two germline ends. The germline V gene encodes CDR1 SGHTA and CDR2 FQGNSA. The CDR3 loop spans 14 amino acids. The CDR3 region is CASSFSGGPYGYTF. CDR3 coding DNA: TGTGCCAGCAGCTTCTCGGGGGGCCCATATGGCTACACCTTC.